A selection of T cell receptor beta chains follows, all from one sample in a study of human T cells and chemical hapten exposure. Each CDR3 protein is one row after TCRdb ran MiXCR on the RACE reads. Here the sample spans fewer than 400,000 distinct CDR3 sequences, 6% to 8.5% being singletons. The sequences come from whole blood, collected in connection with sensitization to the hapten diphenylcyclopropenone (DPC). Receptors originate from a woman under 30 with alopecia areata. Some clones in this sample may be carry-over from other donors' samples. CDR3s include the opening cysteine and the closing phenylalanine or tryptophan. Fields, in order: V gene, D gene, clone size, J gene, CDR3 protein, CDR3 DNA. A D gene is named only where the DNA matches it firmly. Expanded clones are given a class, and other clones once, few, many or no size at all.

v_gene: TRBV18; d_gene: .; abundance: few; j_gene: TRBJ1-6; CDR3aa: CASSEQVADNSPLHF; CDR3nt: TGTGCCAGCTCAGAACAGGTAGCGGATAATTCACCCCTCCACTTT
v_gene: TRBV12-3/TRBV12-4; d_gene: .; abundance: .; j_gene: TRBJ2-1; CDR3aa: CASSLSADSYNEQFF; CDR3nt: TGTGCCAGCAGTTTATCGGCGGACTCCTACAATGAGCAGTTCTTC
v_gene: TRBV7-9; d_gene: .; abundance: .; j_gene: TRBJ1-2; CDR3aa: CASSQWDATNYGYTF; CDR3nt: TGTGCCAGCAGCCAATGGGACGCTACTAACTATGGCTACACCTTC
v_gene: TRBV11-2; d_gene: TRBD2; abundance: many; j_gene: TRBJ2-1; CDR3aa: CASSSRLAGGENEQFF; CDR3nt: TGTGCCAGCAGCTCACGACTAGCGGGGGGAGAAAATGAGCAGTTCTTC
v_gene: TRBV23-1; d_gene: .; abundance: many; j_gene: TRBJ2-2; CDR3aa: CASIQSFPGELFF; CDR3nt: TGCGCCAGCATTCAATCGTTCCCCGGGGAGCTGTTTTTT
v_gene: TRBV20-1; d_gene: .; abundance: few; j_gene: TRBJ2-7; CDR3aa: CSATSARTYEQYF; CDR3nt: TGCAGTGCTACCTCTGCGCGGACCTACGAGCAGTACTTC
v_gene: TRBV7-8; d_gene: .; abundance: .; j_gene: TRBJ2-2; CDR3aa: CASSSSGGLFGELFF; CDR3nt: TGTGCCAGCAGCTCCTCAGGGGGGTTGTTCGGGGAGCTGTTTTTT
v_gene: TRBV7-6; d_gene: .; abundance: many; j_gene: TRBJ2-2; CDR3aa: CASSSSTELGTGELFF; CDR3nt: TGTGCCAGCAGCTCGTCGACAGAATTGGGGACCGGGGAGCTGTTTTTT
v_gene: TRBV6-2/TRBV6-3; d_gene: .; abundance: many; j_gene: TRBJ1-1; CDR3aa: CASSYSQGDTEAFF; CDR3nt: TGTGCCAGCAGTTACTCACAGGGTGACACTGAAGCTTTCTTT
v_gene: TRBV12-3/TRBV12-4; d_gene: TRBD1; abundance: few; j_gene: TRBJ1-2; CDR3aa: CASSLVVAGGGYTF; CDR3nt: TGTGCCAGCAGTTTAGTAGTGGCAGGGGGCGGCTACACCTTC
v_gene: TRBV7-9; d_gene: .; abundance: many; j_gene: TRBJ2-1; CDR3aa: CASSFSHRTAEQFF; CDR3nt: TGTGCCAGCAGCTTTTCCCACCGCACAGCTGAGCAGTTCTTC
v_gene: TRBV11-1; d_gene: .; abundance: .; j_gene: TRBJ1-6; CDR3aa: CASSFDMNSPLHF; CDR3nt: TGTGCCAGCAGCTTTGACATGAATTCACCCCTCCACTTT
v_gene: TRBV2; d_gene: TRBD1; abundance: many; j_gene: TRBJ2-5; CDR3aa: CASSPRGWTGAETQYF; CDR3nt: TGTGCCAGCAGTCCCAGGGGATGGACAGGGGCCGAGACCCAGTACTTC
v_gene: TRBV15; d_gene: .; abundance: .; j_gene: TRBJ1-6; CDR3aa: CATSTGPTYNSPLHF; CDR3nt: TGTGCCACCAGCACGGGACCCACCTATAATTCACCCCTCCACTTT
v_gene: TRBV24-1; d_gene: TRBD2; abundance: few; j_gene: TRBJ2-3; CDR3aa: CATSDASGADTDTQYF; CDR3nt: TGTGCCACCAGTGATGCTAGCGGGGCTGACACAGATACGCAGTATTTT
v_gene: TRBV21-1; d_gene: .; abundance: .; j_gene: TRBJ2-3; CDR3aa: CASSKAGGLIDTQYF; CDR3nt: TGTGCCAGCAGCAAAGCGGGGGGGCTTATAGATACGCAGTATTTT
v_gene: TRBV11-1; d_gene: .; abundance: few; j_gene: TRBJ2-1; CDR3aa: CASSPYGGPGNEQFF; CDR3nt: TGTGCCAGCAGCCCCTACGGGGGGCCGGGCAATGAGCAGTTCTTC
v_gene: TRBV4-3; d_gene: .; abundance: many; j_gene: TRBJ1-1; CDR3aa: CASSQVGDLNTEAFF; CDR3nt: TGCGCCAGCAGCCAAGTGGGGGATTTGAACACTGAAGCTTTCTTT
v_gene: TRBV15; d_gene: TRBD1; abundance: few; j_gene: TRBJ1-1; CDR3aa: CATSRAGTALMNTEAFF; CDR3nt: TGTGCCACCAGCAGAGCCGGGACAGCCTTAATGAACACTGAAGCTTTCTTT
v_gene: TRBV10-3; d_gene: .; abundance: many; j_gene: TRBJ2-3; CDR3aa: CAISDTEVMGSTQYF; CDR3nt: TGTGCCATCAGTGATACAGAAGTAATGGGCAGTACGCAGTATTTT
v_gene: TRBV18; d_gene: .; abundance: many; j_gene: TRBJ1-2; CDR3aa: CASSPELMSGATF; CDR3nt: TGTGCCAGCTCACCAGAACTAATGTCCGGGGCAACCTTC
v_gene: TRBV20-1; d_gene: TRBD2; abundance: .; j_gene: TRBJ2-1; CDR3aa: CSANRPGGLFYEQFF; CDR3nt: TGCAGTGCTAACCGACCGGGGGGGCTTTTCTATGAGCAGTTCTTC
v_gene: TRBV4-1; d_gene: TRBD1; abundance: few; j_gene: TRBJ2-7; CDR3aa: CASSQDPGQGAYEQYF; CDR3nt: TGCGCCAGCAGCCAAGACCCAGGACAGGGGGCGTACGAGCAGTACTTC
v_gene: TRBV6-5; d_gene: .; abundance: .; j_gene: TRBJ2-2; CDR3aa: CASRPSAGELFF; CDR3nt: TGTGCCAGCAGACCTTCCGCCGGGGAGCTGTTTTTT
v_gene: TRBV7-8; d_gene: .; abundance: many; j_gene: TRBJ1-5; CDR3aa: CASSLDRQPQHF; CDR3nt: TGTGCCAGCAGCTTAGACAGACAGCCCCAGCATTTT
v_gene: TRBV27; d_gene: TRBD2; abundance: .; j_gene: TRBJ2-3; CDR3aa: CASSPGLAYSDTQYF; CDR3nt: TGTGCCAGCAGTCCGGGACTAGCGTATTCAGATACGCAGTATTTT
v_gene: TRBV6-2/TRBV6-3; d_gene: .; abundance: many; j_gene: TRBJ2-7; CDR3aa: CASSYEIFYEQYF; CDR3nt: TGTGCCAGCAGTTATGAGATCTTCTACGAGCAGTACTTC
v_gene: TRBV2; d_gene: .; abundance: many; j_gene: TRBJ2-3; CDR3aa: CASKNGASTDTQYF; CDR3nt: TGTGCCAGCAAAAACGGGGCTTCCACAGATACGCAGTATTTT
v_gene: TRBV14; d_gene: TRBD2; abundance: many; j_gene: TRBJ2-1; CDR3aa: CASSQSLGGGSEQFF; CDR3nt: TGTGCCAGCAGCCAGTCCCTCGGGGGGGGCTCTGAGCAGTTCTTC
v_gene: TRBV6-1; d_gene: .; abundance: few; j_gene: TRBJ1-1; CDR3aa: CASSSRQSNTEAFF; CDR3nt: TGTGCCAGCAGTTCCCGACAGAGCAACACTGAAGCTTTCTTT
v_gene: TRBV24-1; d_gene: TRBD2; abundance: many; j_gene: TRBJ2-3; CDR3aa: CATSDFVAGTTDTQYF; CDR3nt: TGTGCCACCAGTGATTTTGTAGCGGGGACCACAGATACGCAGTATTTT
v_gene: TRBV7-2; d_gene: TRBD1; abundance: few; j_gene: TRBJ1-2; CDR3aa: CASSEKDRGLYGYTF; CDR3nt: TGTGCCAGCAGCGAAAAGGACAGGGGCCTATATGGCTACACCTTC
v_gene: TRBV4-3; d_gene: TRBD1; abundance: many; j_gene: TRBJ1-3; CDR3aa: CASSQDIDRDGPNTIYF; CDR3nt: TGCGCCAGCAGCCAAGACATCGACAGGGACGGGCCAAACACCATATATTTT
v_gene: TRBV28; d_gene: .; abundance: many; j_gene: TRBJ1-2; CDR3aa: CASRQEGLWGDYGYTF; CDR3nt: TGTGCCAGCAGGCAAGAGGGTTTGTGGGGCGACTATGGCTACACCTTC
v_gene: TRBV4-2; d_gene: .; abundance: .; j_gene: TRBJ1-5; CDR3aa: CASSQDRGDQPQHF; CDR3nt: TGTGCCAGCAGCCAAGATAGGGGCGATCAGCCCCAGCATTTT
v_gene: TRBV6-2/TRBV6-3; d_gene: .; abundance: many; j_gene: TRBJ1-5; CDR3aa: CASKGVGTQPQHF; CDR3nt: TGTGCCAGCAAAGGGGTAGGTACTCAGCCCCAGCATTTT
v_gene: TRBV20-1; d_gene: TRBD1; abundance: few; j_gene: TRBJ2-7; CDR3aa: CSARGTGGTYEQYF; CDR3nt: TGCAGTGCTAGAGGGACAGGAGGAACCTACGAGCAGTACTTC
v_gene: TRBV2; d_gene: .; abundance: few; j_gene: TRBJ2-3; CDR3aa: CASSERDWYTDTQYF; CDR3nt: TGTGCCAGCAGTGAAAGGGACTGGTACACAGATACGCAGTATTTT
v_gene: TRBV9; d_gene: .; abundance: .; j_gene: TRBJ2-2; CDR3aa: CASSVTGQSNTGELFF; CDR3nt: TGTGCCAGCAGCGTTACCGGACAGTCGAACACCGGGGAGCTGTTTTTT
v_gene: TRBV6-5; d_gene: TRBD1; abundance: few; j_gene: TRBJ2-7; CDR3aa: CASSSPGQGADEQYF; CDR3nt: TGTGCCAGCAGTTCCCCGGGACAGGGGGCGGACGAGCAGTACTTC
v_gene: TRBV7-3; d_gene: TRBD2; abundance: .; j_gene: TRBJ2-1; CDR3aa: CASSFSGPYNEQFF; CDR3nt: TGTGCCAGCAGCTTTAGCGGGCCCTACAATGAGCAGTTCTTC
v_gene: TRBV6-2/TRBV6-3; d_gene: .; abundance: .; j_gene: TRBJ1-5; CDR3aa: CASSNPDSYSNQPQHF; CDR3nt: TGTGCCAGCAGTAACCCGGACAGCTATAGCAATCAGCCCCAGCATTTT
v_gene: TRBV15; d_gene: .; abundance: .; j_gene: TRBJ2-5; CDR3aa: CASSSSRGVRETQYF; CDR3nt: TGTGCCAGCTCTTCATCCCGCGGGGTGCGAGAGACCCAGTACTTC
v_gene: TRBV11-2; d_gene: .; abundance: many; j_gene: TRBJ2-3; CDR3aa: CASSLGYFTDTQYF; CDR3nt: TGTGCCAGCAGCTTAGGGTACTTCACAGATACGCAGTATTTT
v_gene: TRBV27; d_gene: .; abundance: many; j_gene: TRBJ1-4; CDR3aa: CASSLEGRGEKLFF; CDR3nt: TGTGCCAGCAGTTTAGAAGGTAGAGGTGAAAAACTGTTTTTT
v_gene: TRBV27; d_gene: .; abundance: many; j_gene: TRBJ1-4; CDR3aa: CASSSGRGEKLFF; CDR3nt: TGTGCCAGCAGTTCGGGGCGAGGAGAAAAACTGTTTTTT
v_gene: TRBV5-6; d_gene: TRBD2; abundance: .; j_gene: TRBJ2-3; CDR3aa: CASSLEVSGGADTQYF; CDR3nt: TGTGCCAGCAGCTTGGAAGTTAGCGGGGGGGCTGATACGCAGTATTTT
v_gene: TRBV29-1; d_gene: .; abundance: few; j_gene: TRBJ1-2; CDR3aa: CSVHSPGGYGYTF; CDR3nt: TGCAGCGTTCACTCCCCGGGGGGGTATGGCTACACCTTC
v_gene: TRBV14; d_gene: .; abundance: many; j_gene: TRBJ2-1; CDR3aa: CASSQRGYNEQFF; CDR3nt: TGTGCCAGCAGCCAAAGGGGGTACAATGAGCAGTTCTTC